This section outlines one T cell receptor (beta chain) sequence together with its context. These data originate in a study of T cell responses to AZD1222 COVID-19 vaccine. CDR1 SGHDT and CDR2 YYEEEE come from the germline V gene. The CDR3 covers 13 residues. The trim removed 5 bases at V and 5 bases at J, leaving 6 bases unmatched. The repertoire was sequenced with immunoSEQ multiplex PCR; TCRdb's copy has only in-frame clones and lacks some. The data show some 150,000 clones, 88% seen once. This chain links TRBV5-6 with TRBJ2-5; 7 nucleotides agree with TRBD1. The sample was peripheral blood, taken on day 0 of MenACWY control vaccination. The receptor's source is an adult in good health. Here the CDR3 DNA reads TGTGCCAGCAGGCTGACAGGGTGGGAGACCCAGTACTTC. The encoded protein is CASRLTGWETQYF.